This T cell receptor (beta chain) was documented in a study of T cell changes during pregnancy in multiple sclerosis. Sequencing used immunoSEQ multiplex PCR; TCRdb keeps in-frame clones, though not all of them. The sample lists just over 30,000 clones, about 88% occurring once. Losses at the gene ends were 2 bases for V and 7 bases for J; bases not matched to a gene: 7. This CDR3 is built from 15 residues. Germline CDR1 is SEHNR and CDR2 is FQNEAQ (reference sequence). V gene TRBV7-9 combines with J gene TRBJ2-1; TRBD2 matches at 8 bases. Sequenced material: CD8+ T cells from peripheral blood mononuclear cells, taken in the second trimester of pregnancy. This clonotype originated in a female donor with multiple sclerosis, enrolled in a pregnancy study. The CDR3 reads CASSLTAGDLNEQFF. In DNA form, the CDR3 reads TGTGCCAGCAGCTTAACAGCGGGAGATTTAAATGAGCAGTTCTTC. Supplemented by reference TRBV7-9 and TRBJ2-1, the full variable domain reads DTGVSQNPRHKITKRGQNVTFRCDPISEHNRLYWYRQTLGQGPEFLTYFQNEAQLEKSRLLSDRFSAERPKGSFSTLEIQRTEQGDSAMYLCASSLTAGDLNEQFFGPGTRLTVL.